This entry lists 21 T cell receptor beta chains sequenced from one sample in a study of cytomegalovirus exposure and HLA in healthy donors. This PCR relied on a set of 60 Vbeta primers and 13 Jbeta primers. Produced via immunoSEQ multiplex PCR; TCRdb's table is partial and in-frame only. This sample has some 190,000 clones, with 70% to 80% found just once. Sequencing was done on a sample of PBMCs. These receptors were collected from a woman younger than 45 in good health and CMV-seropositive.

The chain couples TRBV29-1 to TRBJ2-3; 7 bases are shared with TRBD2. V gave up 4 bases and J gave up 3 bases; unmatched junction bases: 10. This CDR3 has 15 residues. The germline V gene encodes CDR1 SQVTM and CDR2 ANQGSEA. CDR3 protein: CSVGGGRAGTDTQYF. Here the CDR3 DNA reads TGCAGCGTTGGTGGAGGGAGGGCCGGGACAGATACGCAGTATTTT.

This chain connects TRBV27 to TRBJ1-1; D gene ambiguous. The V and J ends lost 6 bases and 1 base respectively, with 12 bases between them. This CDR3 is 14 amino acids long. Germline V gene sequence: CDR1 MNHEY, CDR2 SMNVEV (reference sequence). The CDR3, as DNA: TGTGCCAGCAGACCGCTTGGGAGGAACACTGAAGCTTTCTTT. This gives the protein CASRPLGRNTEAFF.

This clone has a handful of counts. The chain joins TRBV2 to TRBJ2-1; tentatively, D is TRBD2 (5 bases). The V end was cut by 4 bases, the J end by 10 bases, with 20 bases between. The CDR3 runs to 15 residues. CDR1 is SNHLY, CDR2 FYNNEI, per germline. CDR3 residues: CASSGDWTGAVEQFF. The CDR3 DNA reads TGTGCCAGCAGTGGGGATTGGACTGGTGCAGTAGAGCAGTTCTTC.

Concerning this clone: The sample carries other DNA sequences with the same CDR3. V is TRBV7-2 and J is TRBJ2-7; 10 nucleotides align to TRBD2. V shed 1 base and J 3 bases; nucleotides not matched to a gene: 3. The CDR3 consists of 15 residues. CDR1 and CDR2 (germline): SGHTA, FQGNSA. CDR3 sequence reads: CASSLGLAGVYEQYF. CDR3 bases: TGTGCCAGCAGCTTAGGGCTAGCGGGAGTCTACGAGCAGTACTTC.

The chain combines TRBV7-6 with TRBJ2-7; 10 bases are shared with TRBD2. The V gene's germline CDR1 is SGHVS and CDR2 FNYEAQ. CDR3 length: 16 amino acids. V shed 1 base and J 3 bases; nucleotides not matched to a gene: 6. CDR3 coding DNA: TGTGCCAGCAGCTTAGGGCTAGCGGGAGAGATCTACGAGCAGTACTTC. Protein sequence: CASSLGLAGEIYEQYF. Filled out from reference TRBV7-6 and TRBJ2-7, the complete variable domain reads GAGVSQSPRYKVTKRGQDVALRCDPISGHVSLYWYRQALGQGPEFLTYFNYEAQQDKSGLPNDRFSAERPEGSISTLTIQRTEQRDSAMYRCASSLGLAGEIYEQYFGPGTRLTVT.

This chain links TRBV6-5 with TRBJ1-5, with 10 positions matching TRBD1. This CDR3 has 15 amino acids. With V trimmed by 5 bases and J by 6 bases, 7 bases remained unmatched. Germline V gene sequence: CDR1 MNHEY, CDR2 SVGAGI. DNA of the CDR3: TGTGCCAGCAGTACTTCCGGGACAGGGGTTCAGCCCCAGCATTTT. This encodes CASSTSGTGVQPQHF.

The CDR3 reads CAWSVAGARTDTQYF. CDR3 DNA sequence: TGTGCCTGGAGTGTAGCGGGGGCCCGCACAGATACGCAGTATTTT. The chain has TRBV30 and TRBJ2-3; 8 nucleotides line up with TRBD2. Germline V gene lookup returns CDR1 GTSNPN and CDR2 SVGIG (reference sequence). The junction had 3 bases not matched to a gene; V was cut back by 0 bases and J by 1 base. This CDR3 has 15 amino acids.

The chain combines TRBV6-1 with TRBJ2-3, with D possibly TRBD1 on 7 matching bases. Germline V gene lookup returns CDR1 MNHNS and CDR2 SASEGT. This CDR3 comprises 14 residues. V shed 6 bases and J shed 7 bases, with 17 bases lying between them. CDR3 DNA sequence: TGTGCCAGCAGCCTCCAGGGGGGCGCGAATACGCAGTATTTT. Translating gives CASSLQGGANTQYF.

V gene TRBV11-2 combines with J gene TRBJ2-7, with D tentatively TRBD1 (6 bases). The V end lost 5 bases, the J end lost 2 bases, and 22 bases lay between the germline ends. Germline CDR1 reads SGHAT; CDR2 reads FQNNGV. This CDR3 spans 17 amino acids. This CDR3 reads CASSGPNSTGRPYEQYF. The CDR3 DNA follows: TGTGCCAGCAGCGGGCCTAATTCGACAGGCAGGCCCTACGAGCAGTACTTC.

The chain joins TRBV9 to TRBJ1-2, with D perhaps matching TRBD1 (6 bases). Trimming left V 0 bases short and J 4 bases short, with 10 bases between. CDR1 and CDR2 (germline): SGDLS, YYNGEE. The CDR3 covers 14 residues. The CDR3 sequence: CASSVEGTFYGYTF. CDR3 coding DNA: TGTGCCAGCAGCGTAGAGGGGACATTCTATGGCTACACCTTC. The full variable domain, with the rest looked up from reference TRBV9 and TRBJ1-2, is DSGVTQTPKHLITATGQRVTLRCSPRSGDLSVYWYQQSLDQGLQFLIQYYNGEERAKGNILERFSAQQFPDLHSELNLSSLELGDSALYFCASSVEGTFYGYTFGSGTRLTVV.

This clone was counted between two and nine times. The chain couples TRBV6-6 to TRBJ2-5; unclear D gene. Germline-derived CDR1 and CDR2 are MNHNY and SVGAGI (reference sequence). The CDR3 extends over 13 amino acids. V lost 6 bases and J lost 5, with 13 bases in between. CDR3 in amino acids: CASSPVAVETQYF. As DNA, the CDR3 is TGTGCCAGCAGCCCCGTGGCCGTTGAGACCCAGTACTTC.

This clone was observed a few times. The rearrangement links TRBV6-1 to TRBJ2-1; TRBD2 aligns across 7 bases. With V trimmed by 4 bases and J by 3 bases, 9 bases remained unmatched. This CDR3 comprises 16 residues. From germline, CDR1 is MNHNS and CDR2 SASEGT. The CDR3 bases are TGTGCCAGCAGTGGAATGCTAGCGGAGCACTACAATGAGCAGTTCTTC. It specifies CASSGMLAEHYNEQFF.

This clone has a handful of counts. The chain employs TRBV5-4 and TRBJ2-3, with 9 bases that match TRBD2. The CDR3 extends over 15 amino acids. Germline V CDR1 and CDR2: SGHNT, YYREEE (reference sequence). Losses at the gene ends were 4 bases for V and 3 bases for J; bases not matched to a gene: 6. The CDR3 reads CASSRGGAATDTQYF. CDR3 nucleotides: TGTGCCAGCAGCCGCGGGGGGGCGGCGACAGATACGCAGTATTTT.

J is TRBJ2-3 and V is TRBV9; 9 nucleotides align to TRBD2. Germline CDR1 and CDR2: SGDLS and YYNGEE. This CDR3 region has 13 residues. Germline trimming cut 3 bases from V and 4 bases from J; bases unmatched to any gene: 0. DNA for the CDR3: TGTGCCAGCAGCGAGCGGGGGGCAGATACGCAGTATTTT. It is translated as CASSERGADTQYF.

The V call is TRBV18, the J call TRBJ1-1, with D perhaps TRBD1 (5 bases). The germline CDR1 and CDR2 sequences are KGHSH and LQKENI. V was pared by 1 base and J by 4 bases, with 13 bases between. The CDR3 is 15 amino acids. The CDR3 bases are TGTGCCAGCTCACCACTTCAGGTGGGGGGCACTGAAGCTTTCTTT. Its translation is CASSPLQVGGTEAFF.

The chain is built from TRBV9 and TRBJ1-3, with D perhaps TRBD1 (6 bases). The CDR3 has 15 residues. Germline CDR1 is SGDLS and CDR2 is YYNGEE. V gave up 0 bases and J gave up 4 bases, with 11 bases separating them. This CDR3 is CASSVEQGFGNTIYF. The CDR3 DNA follows: TGTGCCAGCAGCGTAGAACAGGGTTTCGGAAACACCATATATTTT.

The chain recombines TRBV6-1 with TRBJ1-2; D is unclear. V lost 8 bases to trimming and J lost 8 bases, with 12 bases between them. The CDR3 has 11 amino acids. CDR1 is MNHNS and CDR2 is SASEGT in the germline V gene. CDR3 bases: TGTGCCAGCGACACCCTTCGGGGCTACACCTTC. It is translated as CASDTLRGYTF.

This chain uses TRBV7-9 with TRBJ1-5, with 7 bases aligning to TRBD1. Losses at the gene ends were 5 bases for V and 5 bases for J; bases not matched to a gene: 6. In germline, CDR1 is SEHNR, CDR2 FQNEAQ (reference sequence). The CDR3 consists of 14 residues. The CDR3 sequence: CASSDLQGYQPQHF. The CDR3, as DNA: TGTGCCAGCAGCGATCTACAGGGGTATCAGCCCCAGCATTTT.

This clone was seen a handful of times. J is TRBJ1-2 and V is TRBV6-5; no clear D gene. Trimming left V 0 bases short and J 5 bases short, with 10 bases between. The CDR3 runs to 14 residues. Germline CDR1 and CDR2: MNHEY and SVGAGI. This chain's CDR3 is CASSYSNGLYGYTF. The DNA of the CDR3 is TGTGCCAGCAGTTACTCGAACGGACTATATGGCTACACCTTC.

J is TRBJ1-2 and V is TRBV23-1; D unclear. TRBV23-1 is placed among ORFs of uncertain function. The CDR3 has 10 amino acids. The V and J ends lost 3 bases and 12 bases respectively, with 8 bases between them. CDR3 loop: CASSHSRDTF. For the CDR3, the DNA is TGCGCCAGCAGTCACTCTAGAGACACCTTC.

The chain joins TRBV5-4 to TRBJ1-1; possibly TRBD1 for D (6 bases). The germline V gene has CDR1 SGHNT and CDR2 YYREEE (reference sequence). Trimming cost V 8 bases and J 0 bases, with 11 bases left between them. This CDR3 has 13 amino acids. The CDR3 sequence: CASRQEMNTEAFF. The CDR3 nucleotides read TGTGCCAGTAGACAGGAAATGAACACTGAAGCTTTCTTT.